This T cell receptor beta chain was found in a study of cytomegalovirus exposure and HLA in healthy donors. Study-wide points: Whilst most TCR sequences proved rare, a subset of public TCRs occurred across many donors.

On this clone itself: Its antigen is unidentified.

Data came from immunoSEQ multiplex PCR; TCRdb stores just in-frame clones and leaves some out. Of about 150,000 clones in the sample, about 94% were seen once. The sequenced sample consisted of PBMCs. The clonotype comes from a man aged 18 to 29 in good health and CMV-seropositive.

The CDR3 bases are TGTGCCAGCAGCCCTAGAGCCGGGGAGCTGTTTTTT. Translation: CASSPRAGELFF. This sequence joins TRBV28 and TRBJ2-2; no reliable D call. The ends were cut back, 6 bases at V and 6 bases at J, with 8 bases in the middle. The CDR3 extends over 12 amino acids. CDR1 and CDR2 (germline): MDHEN, SYDVKM. The full variable domain, its missing parts supplied by reference TRBV28 and TRBJ2-2, is DVKVTQSSRYLVKRTGEKVFLECVQDMDHENMFWYRQDPGLGLRLIYFSYDVKMKEKGDIPEGYSVSREKKERFSLILESASTNQTSMYLCASSPRAGELFFGEGSRLTVL.